This TCR beta chain was found in a study of T cell clonality in common variable immunodeficiency. Study-wide results and limits: In common variable immunodeficiency, TCR beta chains reportedly carried fewer deletions and N-nucleotide insertions. Authors noted CVID clonality's cause needs subpopulation repertoire sequencing. Shared TCRbeta clones were fewer between CVID subjects than controls. CVID subjects showed higher TCRbeta clonality than healthy controls.

This clone was detected many times. Its cognate antigen is unknown. Read coverage stops 3 residues before the CDR3 terminus; the germline J gene supplies the remainder. Measured with immunoSEQ multiplex PCR; TCRdb has only the in-frame clones, and not every one. There are roughly 42,000 clones in the sample, none observed a single time. Germline loops: CDR1 SGHRS, CDR2 YFSETQ. This CDR3 spans 16 amino acids. Trimming stripped 2 bases from V and 4 bases from J, with 18 bases between. The clonotype comes from a person aged 18 to 70 in good health. The rearrangement uses TRBV5-1 and TRBJ2-5; the D gene could be TRBD1 or TRBD2 (6 bases each). Material: peripheral blood mononuclear cells. The CDR3 region is CASSLLGGGFRETQYF. CDR3 DNA (partial): TGCGCCAGCAGCTTATTAGGGGGAGGTTTTAGAGAGACC.